The T cell receptor beta chain under discussion was sequenced for a study of regulatory T cells in long-lasting Graves disease (dated by TCRdb to about 2021). With regard to the full study: In the newly diagnosed Graves' disease group, patients had been taking antithyroid drugs for less than 3 months. A total of around 33 samples underwent TCR sequencing, from about 13 patients with persistent Graves' disease and 20 or so patients with newly diagnosed Graves' disease. This study used TCR sequencing and RNA sequencing of peripheral blood to compare persistent Graves' disease patients against newly diagnosed Graves' disease patients. The study took place in China and was registered as a clinical trial. The study at large found these results: A larger number of public clonotypes was shared among persistent patients (around 2,500) than among newly diagnosed patients (roughly 980). Peripheral blood alone was examined, since thyroid tissue, which constituted the primary lesion, could not be accessed. The authors acknowledged the small sample size as a limitation that may reduce accuracy. Only the TCR beta chain was sequenced and analyzed. Preferential use of TRBV28, TRBJ1-2 and TRBJ2-5 was observed in persistent disease, whereas TRBV20-1 and TRBJ2-1 were favored in newly diagnosed disease. Persistent Graves' disease patients showed lower TCR Shannon entropy and fewer highly expanded clones than newly diagnosed patients, suggesting clonal expansion.

The library was made by multiplex PCR. The sequencer listed for this sample is Illumina HiSeq 4000. TCR beta libraries were built with iRepertoire HTBI primers and Arm-PCR amplification of CDR3 regions. Gel purification was performed on PCR products prior to sequencing. Turning to the authors' computational methods: Gene usage analysis of CDR3 amino acid clonotypes relied on the approximately 60 TRBV and 15 or so TRBJ segments identified across samples. COPE and FqMerger were used to merge the filtered high-quality paired reads into contigs. Contigs were aligned with BLAST to IMGT TRBV, TRBD and TRBJ reference genes, and CDR3 was defined per IMGT. Any clonotype with a frequency above 0.1% was counted as a highly expanded clone. Shannon entropy was used to measure repertoire diversity, and the Gini coefficient was used to measure V-J evenness. Clonotypes shared by more than one individual were considered public. Starting from the raw public reads, TCRdb applied fastp trimming at Q25, assembled clones with MiXCR and retained in-frame beta chains. For every CDR3 protein sequence, its rows merge into one entry that carries the most common genes and DNA. These V and J calls rely on TCRdb rather than the paper's analysis. The sample table holds roughly 220,000 distinct CDR3 sequences, of which 15% to 20% were seen once. The top ten clones comprise roughly a fifth of the sample.

CDR3 length: 19 amino acids, cysteine to phenylalanine. Only the CDR3 DNA is retained, 57 bases long and in frame from the first base. Sequences ENHRY (CDR1) and SYGVKD (CDR2) are obtained from the germline V gene. Trimming removed 0 bases from V and 0 bases from J; the gene matches leave 8 bases unexplained. Explained via the paper, the time point label denotes: newly diagnosed GD, antithyroid drugs for less than 3 months. For both TCR sequencing and RNA sequencing, RNA was extracted from PBMCs using TRIzol. The diagnosis of Graves' disease followed American Thyroid Association guidelines. Patients were recruited from an endocrinology department in Xi'an, China. Each patient gave approximately 10 milliliters of peripheral blood, collected in an EDTA anticoagulant tube. Ficoll Paque Plus density gradient separation was used to isolate PBMCs, and no further T cell sorting was done. An Agilent 2100 Bioanalyzer and agarose gel were used to assess RNA quality, and a NanoDrop 2000 was used to measure RNA concentration.

This clonotype was seen many times. The antigen it binds to is not known. No per-base quality is available; no much larger clone lies one base away. The sample in question was peripheral blood mononuclear cells (PBMCs), obtained at new diagnosis, from a patient treated with antithyroid drugs. The clonotype was recovered from a female donor with Graves disease. The sequence is built from TRBV10-3 and TRBJ2-3, with TRBD1 matching 11 junction bases. CDR3 sequence: CAISESTMDRGRSTDTQYF. The nucleotide sequence reads as follows: TGTGCCATCAGTGAGTCAACAATGGACAGGGGGCGTAGCACAGATACGCAGTATTTT.